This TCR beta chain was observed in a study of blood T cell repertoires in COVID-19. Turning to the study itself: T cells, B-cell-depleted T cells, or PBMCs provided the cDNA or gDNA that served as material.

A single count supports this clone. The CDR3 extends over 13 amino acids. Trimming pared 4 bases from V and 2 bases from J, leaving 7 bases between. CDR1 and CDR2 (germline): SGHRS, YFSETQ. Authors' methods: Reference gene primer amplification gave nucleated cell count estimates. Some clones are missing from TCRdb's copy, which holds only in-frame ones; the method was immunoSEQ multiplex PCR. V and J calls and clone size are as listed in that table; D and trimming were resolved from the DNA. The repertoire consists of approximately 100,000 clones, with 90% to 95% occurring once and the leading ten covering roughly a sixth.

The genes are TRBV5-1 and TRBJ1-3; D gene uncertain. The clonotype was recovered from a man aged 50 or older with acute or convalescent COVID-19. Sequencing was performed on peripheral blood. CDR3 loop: CASSLSAGNTIYF. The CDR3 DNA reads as TGCGCCAGCAGCCTGTCAGCTGGAAACACCATATATTTT.